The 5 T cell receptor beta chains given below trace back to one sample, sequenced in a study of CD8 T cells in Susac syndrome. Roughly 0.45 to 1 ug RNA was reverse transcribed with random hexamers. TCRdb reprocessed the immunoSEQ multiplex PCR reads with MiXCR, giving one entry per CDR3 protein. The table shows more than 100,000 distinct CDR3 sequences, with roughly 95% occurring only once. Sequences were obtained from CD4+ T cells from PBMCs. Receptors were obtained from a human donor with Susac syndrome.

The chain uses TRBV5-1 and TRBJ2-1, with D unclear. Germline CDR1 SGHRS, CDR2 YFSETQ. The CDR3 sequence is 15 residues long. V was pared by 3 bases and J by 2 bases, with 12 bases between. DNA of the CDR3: TGCGCCAGCAGCTACGCCGAAAACCCCTACAATGAGCAGTTCTTC. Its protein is CASSYAENPYNEQFF.

CDR3 nucleotide sequence: TGCAGCGCCCAACAGGGGTCGGGGCAGCCCCAGCATTTT. It yields the protein CSAQQGSGQPQHF. The V call is TRBV29-1, the J call TRBJ1-5; TRBD1 matches 7 bases. After removal of 7 bases from V and 7 bases from J, the junction contained 10 bases not matched to a gene. The germline gives CDR1 SQVTM, CDR2 ANQGSEA. The CDR3 contains 13 residues.

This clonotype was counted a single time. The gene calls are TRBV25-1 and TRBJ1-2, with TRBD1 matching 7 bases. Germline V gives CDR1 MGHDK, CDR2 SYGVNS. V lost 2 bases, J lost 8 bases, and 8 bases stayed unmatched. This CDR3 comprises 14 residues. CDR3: CASSEKTGIGGYTF. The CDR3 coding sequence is TGTGCCAGCAGTGAAAAGACAGGGATAGGCGGCTACACCTTC.

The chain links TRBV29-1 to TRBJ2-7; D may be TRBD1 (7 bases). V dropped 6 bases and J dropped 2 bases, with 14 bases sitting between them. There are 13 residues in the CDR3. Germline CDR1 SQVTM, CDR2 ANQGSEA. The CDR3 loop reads CSVGPRGAYEQYF. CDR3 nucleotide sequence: TGCAGCGTCGGACCCAGGGGGGCCTACGAGCAGTACTTC.

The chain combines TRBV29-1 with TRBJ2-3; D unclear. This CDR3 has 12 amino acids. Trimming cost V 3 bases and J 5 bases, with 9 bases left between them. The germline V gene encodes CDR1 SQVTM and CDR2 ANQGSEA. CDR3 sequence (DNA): TGCAGCGTTGAGACTCCTGGAGATACGCAGTATTTT. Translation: CSVETPGDTQYF.